These 5 T cell receptor beta chains came from one sample sequenced in a study of blood T cell repertoires in COVID-19. Sequencing used immunoSEQ multiplex PCR; TCRdb keeps in-frame clones, though not all of them. The repertoire has 250,000 to 350,000 clones, more than 75% of them found once; the top ten carry about 2.4%. The specimen was PBMCs or T cells enriched from blood (not recorded which). The receptor source for this set is a man aged 60 to 69 who had recovered from COVID-19.

This clone was counted a single time. The chain joins TRBV9 to TRBJ1-1; no clear D. In germline, CDR1 is SGDLS, CDR2 YYNGEE. Trimming stripped 4 bases from V and 3 bases from J, with 16 bases between. This CDR3 spans 15 amino acids. CDR3 residues: CASSPAGVGHTEAFF. CDR3 sequence (DNA): TGTGCCAGCAGCCCCGCCGGGGTAGGTCACACTGAAGCTTTCTTT.

The CDR3 DNA follows: TGTGCCAGCAGCAAATCCCAGGGTACACATGGCTACACCTTC. Translating it yields CASSKSQGTHGYTF. The chain carries TRBV3-1 (or the pseudogene TRBV3-2) and TRBJ1-2; maybe TRBD1 (5 bases). Deletions cut 5 bases from V and 6 bases from J, with 16 bases between. The CDR3 is 14 amino acids. Germline assignment: CDR1 LGHDT and CDR2 YNNKEL (reference sequence).

This clone turned up a few times. The rearrangement links TRBV10-3 to TRBJ2-3; 9 bases line up with TRBD2. The ends lost 7 bases at V and 8 bases at J; junction bases unmatched: 10. CDR3 length: 14 amino acids. Germline V gene sequence: CDR1 ENHRY, CDR2 SYGVKD. The DNA for the CDR3 is TGTGCCATCATGGCTAGCGGGGTGCAGGGTACGCAGTATTTT. As protein: CAIMASGVQGTQYF.

The rearrangement joins TRBV5-1 to TRBJ2-5; a weak D match, TRBD1 (5 bases). This CDR3 is built from 12 residues. V was shortened by 7 bases and J by 2 bases, with 9 bases between the two germline ends. Germline lookup yields CDR1 SGHRS and CDR2 YFSETQ. The chain's CDR3 is CASADRQETQYF. The CDR3 DNA sequence: TGCGCCAGCGCCGACAGACAAGAGACCCAGTACTTC.

The chain couples TRBV6-6 to TRBJ1-5; TRBD1 might be the D (6 bases). This CDR3 spans 14 amino acids. The V and J ends lost 3 bases and 6 bases respectively, with 12 bases between them. CDR1 is MNHNY and CDR2 is SVGAGI in the germline V gene (reference sequence). The CDR3 sequence is CASSYGGQSQPQHF. Here the CDR3 DNA reads TGTGCCAGCAGTTATGGGGGACAAAGTCAGCCCCAGCATTTT.